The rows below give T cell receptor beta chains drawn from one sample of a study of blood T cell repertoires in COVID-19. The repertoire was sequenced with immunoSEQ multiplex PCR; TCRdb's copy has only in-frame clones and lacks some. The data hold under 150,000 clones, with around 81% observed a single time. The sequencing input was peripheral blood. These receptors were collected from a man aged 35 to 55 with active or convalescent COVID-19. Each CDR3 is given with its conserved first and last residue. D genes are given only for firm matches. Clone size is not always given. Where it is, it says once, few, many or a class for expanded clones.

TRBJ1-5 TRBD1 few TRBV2 CASKAGTANQPQHF TGTGCCAGCAAAGCCGGGACAGCTAATCAGCCCCAGCATTTT
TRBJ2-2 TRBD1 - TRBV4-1 CASSQDQGARAGELFF TGCGCCAGCAGCCAAGATCAGGGGGCGAGGGCCGGGGAGCTGTTTTTT
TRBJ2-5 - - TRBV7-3 CASGRTIQETQYF TGTGCCAGCGGCCGGACAATCCAAGAGACCCAGTACTTC
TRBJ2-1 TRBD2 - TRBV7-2 CASSLTSGYNEQFF TGTGCCAGCAGCTTAACTAGCGGTTACAATGAGCAGTTCTTC
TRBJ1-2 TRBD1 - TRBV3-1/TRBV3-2 CASSLRDRESYGYTF TGTGCCAGCAGCCTTCGGGACAGGGAAAGCTATGGCTACACCTTC
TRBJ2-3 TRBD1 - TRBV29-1 CSVETGVSSTDTQYF TGCAGCGTTGAGACAGGGGTATCTAGCACAGATACGCAGTATTTT
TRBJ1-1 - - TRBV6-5 CASFGYTEAFF TGTGCCAGCTTCGGGTACACTGAAGCTTTCTTT
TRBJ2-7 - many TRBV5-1 CASSYGTGRPYEQYF TGCGCCAGCAGCTATGGAACAGGACGACCCTACGAGCAGTACTTC
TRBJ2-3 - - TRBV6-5 CASINSNTDTQYF TGTGCCAGCATTAACAGTAACACAGATACGCAGTATTTT
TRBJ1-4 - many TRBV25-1 CASSATSPSEKLFF TGTGCCAGCAGTGCCACATCCCCTTCTGAAAAACTGTTTTTT
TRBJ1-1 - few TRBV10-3 CAISGTGKGNTEAFF TGTGCCATCAGTGGTACAGGGAAAGGGAACACTGAAGCTTTCTTT